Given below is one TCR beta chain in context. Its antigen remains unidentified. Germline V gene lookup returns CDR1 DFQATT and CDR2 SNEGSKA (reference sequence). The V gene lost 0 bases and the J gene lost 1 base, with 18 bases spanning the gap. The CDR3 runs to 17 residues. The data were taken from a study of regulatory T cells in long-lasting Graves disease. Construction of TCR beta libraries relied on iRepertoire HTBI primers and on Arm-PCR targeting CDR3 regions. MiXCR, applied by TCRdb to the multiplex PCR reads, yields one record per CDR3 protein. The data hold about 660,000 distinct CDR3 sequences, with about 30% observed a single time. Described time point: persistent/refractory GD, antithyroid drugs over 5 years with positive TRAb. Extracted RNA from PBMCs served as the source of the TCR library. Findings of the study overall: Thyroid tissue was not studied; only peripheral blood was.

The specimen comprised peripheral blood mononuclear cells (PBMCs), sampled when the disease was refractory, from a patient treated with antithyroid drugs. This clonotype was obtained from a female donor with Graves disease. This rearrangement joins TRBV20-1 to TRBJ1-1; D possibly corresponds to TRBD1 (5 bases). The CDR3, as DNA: TGCAGTGCTAGAGATGGTGGCCTCACGGGGGAGAACACTGAAGCTTTCTTT. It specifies CSARDGGLTGENTEAFF.